The 29 T cell receptor beta chains reported below all come from one sample, sequenced in a study of Ad26.COV2.S vaccination and SARS-CoV-2 variants. Treatment defined: some 20 received Ad26.COV2.S at low or high dose, single or two shots; roughly five received placebo; per-sample allocation not given. Specimens were obtained on day 63 following the first vaccine or placebo injection. Clones were sequenced by immunoSEQ multiplex PCR, and TCRdb holds only the in-frame ones, with some missing. Of 440,000 or so clones listed, around 92% are singletons. Sequenced material: peripheral blood, taken in a trial of Ad26.COV2.S vaccine versus placebo. These receptors were obtained from a person aged 18 to 59 who received the Ad26.COV2.S COVID-19 vaccine or a placebo.

The chain combines TRBV7-2 with TRBJ2-5; 9 bases are a match to TRBD2. The CDR3 has 15 residues. CDR1 and CDR2 from the germline V gene are SGHTA and FQGNSA. The junction had 6 bases not matched to a gene; V was cut back by 3 bases and J by 4 bases. As DNA, the CDR3 is TGTGCCAGCAGCTTTCTCGGACTAGCGAGAGAGACCCAGTACTTC. Its translation is CASSFLGLARETQYF.

This chain joins TRBV3-1 (or the pseudogene TRBV3-2) and TRBJ2-5; TRBD2 matches at 8 bases. The V gene's germline CDR1 is LGHDT and CDR2 YNNKEL (reference sequence). This CDR3 contains 16 residues. J lost 5 bases, V lost 10 bases, and 18 bases had no gene match. As DNA, the CDR3 is TGTGCCACCAAATCCTTTAGCGGGGAGGCGCATGAGACCCAGTACTTC. Its translation: CATKSFSGEAHETQYF.

The chain couples TRBV7-8 to TRBJ2-7, with 13 bases lining up with TRBD2. The ends lost 3 bases at V and 4 bases at J; junction bases unmatched: 6. The CDR3 contains 16 residues. Germline lookup yields CDR1 SGHVS and CDR2 FQNEAQ. CDR3 bases: TGTGCCAGCAGCTTCAAACTAGCGGGGGGGCCTTACGAGCAGTACTTC. Translated, it gives CASSFKLAGGPYEQYF.

This chain uses TRBV11-2 with TRBJ1-3, with a weak D call TRBD1 (6 bases). There are 18 residues in the CDR3. Germline lookup yields CDR1 SGHAT and CDR2 FQNNGV. Deletions cut 5 bases from V and 0 bases from J, with 20 bases between. The CDR3 spells CASSPLRRTVHSGNTIYF. The CDR3 nucleotides read TGTGCCAGCAGCCCGTTAAGGCGGACAGTGCACTCTGGAAACACCATATATTTT.

The chain links TRBV27 to TRBJ2-7; 7 bases agree with TRBD1. The CDR3 has 17 amino acids. J lost 3 bases, V lost 2 bases, and 13 bases had no gene match. The germline CDR1 and CDR2 sequences are MNHEY and SMNVEV (reference sequence). CDR3 DNA sequence: TGTGCCAGCAGTTTAGTAGGGTCAGGACAGGTGAGCTACGAGCAGTACTTC. This encodes CASSLVGSGQVSYEQYF.

The J gene is TRBJ2-3, the V gene TRBV7-2, with 14 bases fitting TRBD2. After removal of 3 bases from V and 2 bases from J, the junction contained 7 bases not matched to a gene. Germline assignment: CDR1 SGHTA and CDR2 FQGNSA. This CDR3 comprises 18 residues. The CDR3 DNA reads TGTGCCAGCAGCTTCCCCGGACTAGCGGGGGGTCTCACAGATACGCAGTATTTT. The encoded protein is CASSFPGLAGGLTDTQYF.

V gene TRBV5-4 combines with J gene TRBJ1-2; 8 bases match TRBD1. The CDR3 covers 17 residues. J lost 3 bases, V lost 4 bases, and 14 bases had no gene match. Germline V CDR1 and CDR2: SGHNT, YYREEE (reference sequence). CDR3 sequence reads: CASSPTRTGWEDYGYTF. CDR3 DNA: TGTGCCAGCAGCCCGACCCGGACAGGGTGGGAGGACTATGGCTACACCTTC.

This clone occurred once. The chain recombines TRBV6-1 with TRBJ2-3, with 7 positions matching TRBD2. Per germline, CDR1 MNHNS and CDR2 SASEGT. CDR3 size: 16 residues. Trimming took 0 bases from V and 4 from J; bases not matched to a gene: 7. The CDR3 DNA sequence: TGTGCCAGCAGTGAAGCGTGGGGGGGTATTCCAGATACGCAGTATTTT. It codes for CASSEAWGGIPDTQYF.

This clone was picked up one time. The chain joins TRBV11-1 to TRBJ1-6; D gene uncertain. There are 14 residues in the CDR3. V lost 5 bases and J 5 bases, leaving 10 bases between the germline ends. CDR1 is SGHAT, CDR2 FQDESV, per germline (reference sequence). CDR3 nucleotides: TGTGCCAGCAGCGTGACGGTACATAATTCACCCCTCCACTTT. Translation gives CASSVTVHNSPLHF.

The chain links TRBV28 to TRBJ2-3; possibly TRBD2 for D (5 bases). Germline V gene data show CDR1 as MDHEN and CDR2 as SYDVKM. The CDR3 has 15 amino acids. Trimming took off 3 bases at V and 4 bases at J, with 14 bases between the two ends. CDR3 sequence (DNA): TGTGCCAGCAGTTTTCGGCTAGCCGGCGCAGATACGCAGTATTTT. Residues: CASSFRLAGADTQYF.

The rearrangement uses TRBV20-1 and TRBJ1-1; D ambiguous. The CDR3 has 13 amino acids. The germline gives CDR1 DFQATT, CDR2 SNEGSKA (reference sequence). Trimming took off 3 bases at V and 2 bases at J, with 10 bases between the two ends. CDR3 nucleotide sequence: TGCAGTGCTAGTCTTTGGGGAAACACTGAAGCTTTCTTT. Residues: CSASLWGNTEAFF.

This clone appeared a few times. The V and J genes are TRBV4-1 and TRBJ2-7; 7 nucleotides align to TRBD1. V lost 0 bases to trimming and J lost 0 bases; unmatched junction nucleotides: 5. The CDR3 covers 16 residues. CDR1 and CDR2 (germline): MGHRA, YSYEKL. CDR3 loop: CASSQEDRINSYEQYF. CDR3 DNA sequence: TGCGCCAGCAGCCAAGAGGACAGGATAAACTCCTACGAGCAGTACTTC.

A remark on this clone: Additional DNA sequences in this sample encode the identical CDR3. The chain carries TRBV2 and TRBJ1-5; D gene unclear. This CDR3 contains 12 residues. The germline CDR1 and CDR2 sequences are SNHLY and FYNNEI. V was clipped by 2 bases and J by 3 bases, with 2 bases between them. CDR3 sequence reads: CASSESNQPQHF. The DNA for the CDR3 is TGTGCCAGCAGTGAATCCAATCAGCCCCAGCATTTT.

V is TRBV19 and J is TRBJ1-3; 7 nucleotides match TRBD1. This CDR3 spans 15 amino acids. J lost 1 base, V lost 5 bases, and 5 bases had no gene match. Germline V gene sequence: CDR1 LNHDA, CDR2 SQIVND (reference sequence). The CDR3 DNA sequence: TGTGCCAGTAGTCTGGCAGGGGGGTCTGGAAACACCATATATTTT. Translated, it gives CASSLAGGSGNTIYF. Using reference TRBV19 and TRBJ1-3 for the parts outside the CDR3, the full variable domain is DGGITQSPKYLFRKEGQNVTLSCEQNLNHDAMYWYRQDPGQGLRLIYYSQIVNDFQKGDIAEGYSVSREKKESFPLTVTSAQKNPTAFYLCASSLAGGSGNTIYFGEGSWLTVV.

This chain links TRBV19 with TRBJ2-5, with D perhaps being TRBD1 or TRBD2 (5 bases each). Germline assignment: CDR1 LNHDA and CDR2 SQIVND (reference sequence). Trimming cost V 2 bases and J 5 bases, with 15 bases left between them. The CDR3 sequence is 15 residues long. The DNA for the CDR3 is TGTGCCAGTAGTATATTTGGGGGTGGTTTGGAGACCCAGTACTTC. Its protein is CASSIFGGGLETQYF.

The J gene is TRBJ2-1, the V gene TRBV5-1; D unclear. CDR1 is SGHRS, CDR2 YFSETQ, per germline. The CDR3 sequence is 16 residues long. V was clipped by 4 bases and J by 0 bases, with 14 bases between them. CDR3 coding DNA: TGCGCCAGCAGCCTGGGCCCGGGTTACTCCTACAATGAGCAGTTCTTC. This encodes CASSLGPGYSYNEQFF.

The J gene is TRBJ2-7, the V gene TRBV7-9, with D perhaps TRBD1 (6 bases). CDR3 length: 12 amino acids. CDR1 SEHNR and CDR2 FQNEAQ come from the germline V gene (reference sequence). V dropped 5 bases and J dropped 6 bases, with 11 bases sitting between them. The CDR3 region is CASSKDSAEQYF. The DNA for the CDR3 is TGTGCCAGCAGCAAGGACAGTGCCGAGCAGTACTTC. The full variable domain, rest sourced from reference TRBV7-9 and TRBJ2-7, is DTGVSQNPRHKITKRGQNVTFRCDPISEHNRLYWYRQTLGQGPEFLTYFQNEAQLEKSRLLSDRFSAERPKGSFSTLEIQRTEQGDSAMYLCASSKDSAEQYFGPGTRLTVT.

The J gene is TRBJ2-1, the V gene TRBV7-8; D remains ambiguous. Germline-derived CDR1 and CDR2 are SGHVS and FQNEAQ. The V and J ends lost 5 bases and 7 bases respectively, with 21 bases between them. This CDR3 spans 16 amino acids. The CDR3 DNA is TGTGCCAGCAGCCCCGCCCGACATGGGTTGGGGAATGAGCAGTTCTTC. Residues: CASSPARHGLGNEQFF. Full variable domain (rest looked up from reference TRBV7-8 and TRBJ2-1): GAGVSQSPRYKVAKRGQDVALRCDPISGHVSLFWYQQALGQGPEFLTYFQNEAQLDKSGLPSDRFFAERPEGSVSTLKIQRTQQEDSAVYLCASSPARHGLGNEQFFGPGTRLTVL.

The chain links TRBV7-8 to TRBJ2-3; a possible D gene is TRBD2 (6 bases). The CDR3 extends over 14 amino acids. Trimming pared 5 bases from V and 0 bases from J, leaving 9 bases between. CDR1 and CDR2 (germline): SGHVS, FQNEAQ. Written as DNA, the CDR3 is TGTGCCAGCAGCGGGGAGGCTAGCACAGATACGCAGTATTTT. It is translated as CASSGEASTDTQYF.

J is TRBJ1-1 and V is TRBV19, with 10 bases aligning to TRBD1. The CDR3 is 12 amino acids. Germline-derived CDR1 and CDR2 are LNHDA and SQIVND (reference sequence). Losses at the gene ends were 10 bases for V and 6 bases for J; bases not matched to a gene: 5. CDR3 nucleotide sequence: TGTGCCACCCGACAGGGGGCCGCTGAAGCTTTCTTT. It translates to CATRQGAAEAFF.

The chain carries TRBV7-6 and TRBJ2-2; unclear D gene. Trimming shortened V by 5 bases and J by 2 bases, and 9 bases separated the two germline ends. Germline CDR1 is SGHVS and CDR2 is FNYEAQ. CDR3 length equals 14 residues. The CDR3 reads CASSHARNTGELFF. The CDR3 DNA sequence: TGTGCCAGCAGCCATGCTCGTAACACCGGGGAGCTGTTTTTT. The whole variable domain, remainder taken from reference TRBV7-6 and TRBJ2-2, is GAGVSQSPRYKVTKRGQDVALRCDPISGHVSLYWYRQALGQGPEFLTYFNYEAQQDKSGLPNDRFSAERPEGSISTLTIQRTEQRDSAMYRCASSHARNTGELFFGEGSRLTVL.

CDR3 protein: CASSPEKGHGAYEQYF. The DNA of the CDR3 is TGTGCCAGCAGTCCAGAGAAGGGCCATGGGGCCTACGAGCAGTACTTC. The V call is TRBV27, the J call TRBJ2-7; D not resolved. This CDR3 is built from 16 residues. Germline V gene lookup returns CDR1 MNHEY and CDR2 SMNVEV (reference sequence). The V end was cut by 5 bases, the J end by 2 bases, with 19 bases between.

V is TRBV5-6 and J is TRBJ1-5; the D gene is possibly TRBD1 (5 bases). CDR3 length: 15 amino acids. CDR1 and CDR2 (germline): SGHDT, YYEEEE. V shed 4 bases and J shed 1 base, with 12 bases lying between them. CDR3 protein: CASSLGGTSNQPQHF. The CDR3 DNA reads as TGTGCCAGCAGCCTCGGGGGGACGAGCAATCAGCCCCAGCATTTT.

The chain has TRBV2 and TRBJ1-5; maybe TRBD1 (6 bases). The CDR3 covers 16 residues. Per the germline V gene, CDR1 is SNHLY and CDR2 is FYNNEI. Trimming shortened V by 7 bases and J by 5 bases, and 21 bases separated the two germline ends. The CDR3 here is CASTDLRQAEDQPQHF. In DNA form, the CDR3 reads TGTGCCAGCACTGACCTCCGACAGGCCGAGGATCAGCCCCAGCATTTT.

The rearrangement uses TRBV4-3 and TRBJ2-7, with no clear D. Trimming removed 2 bases at V and 3 bases at J, with 14 bases between. The CDR3 spans 15 residues. CDR1 is LGHNA and CDR2 is YSLEER in the germline V gene. The CDR3 coding sequence is TGCGCCAGCAGCCAATTTTACACTCCGTTCTACGAGCAGTACTTC. Its protein product is CASSQFYTPFYEQYF.

This chain links TRBV28 with TRBJ2-7; no firm D call. The germline gives CDR1 MDHEN, CDR2 SYDVKM. The V gene lost 3 bases and the J gene lost 2 bases, with 5 bases spanning the gap. The CDR3 loop spans 12 amino acids. The DNA of the CDR3 is TGTGCCAGCAGTTTGGTAGCCTACGAGCAGTACTTC. This sequence encodes CASSLVAYEQYF.

The chain joins TRBV3-1 (or the pseudogene TRBV3-2) to TRBJ1-4; no definite D call. This CDR3 has 21 amino acids. The V end lost 4 bases, the J end lost 3 bases, and 30 bases lay between the germline ends. Germline V gene data show CDR1 as LGHDT and CDR2 as YNNKEL (reference sequence). In DNA form, the CDR3 reads TGTGCCAGCAGCCCTTATTTCGGGCACCCGCCCCCCCCACCCTCTAATGAAAAACTGTTTTTT. As protein: CASSPYFGHPPPPPSNEKLFF.

The chain carries TRBV2 and TRBJ2-5, with 9 bases matching TRBD2. Germline V gene sequence: CDR1 SNHLY, CDR2 FYNNEI. This CDR3 is built from 14 residues. Unmatched junction bases numbered 5, after V lost 4 bases and J lost 5 bases. The CDR3 DNA reads as TGTGCCAGCAGTGGGCGGGGGGGCGATGAGACCCAGTACTTC. As protein: CASSGRGGDETQYF.

The chain links TRBV7-2 to TRBJ2-1; 9 nucleotides match TRBD2. The CDR3 sequence is 19 residues long. In germline, CDR1 is SGHTA, CDR2 FQGNSA. The ends lost 0 bases at V and 0 bases at J; junction bases unmatched: 9. The CDR3 sequence is CASSLALASGAYSYNEQFF. DNA for the CDR3: TGTGCCAGCAGCTTAGCGCTTGCTAGCGGGGCCTACTCCTACAATGAGCAGTTCTTC.